These T cell receptor beta chains were read from a single sample in a study of Graves' ophthalmopathy and Graves' hyperthyroidism. One entry per CDR3 protein results from TCRdb running MiXCR on the multiplex PCR reads. The profile shows about 500,000 distinct CDR3 sequences, roughly 40% of them singletons. Sequencing was performed on peripheral blood or thyroid tissue (not recorded which). These receptors were obtained from an adult man with Graves' hyperthyroidism. CDR3s include the opening cysteine and the closing phenylalanine or tryptophan. The order of the fields is clone size, J gene, V gene, D gene, CDR3 protein, CDR3 DNA. A D gene is named only where the DNA matches it firmly. The size field is filled for only some rows; it gives once, few, many or a size class.

few | TRBJ2-1 | TRBV2 | NA | CASRPHAREQFF | TGTGCCAGCAGGCCCCACGCACGTGAGCAGTTCTTC
few | TRBJ1-6 | TRBV9 | NA | CASSDIGSYNSPLHF | TGTGCCAGCTCCGACATAGGCTCCTATAATTCACCCCTCCACTTT
many | TRBJ2-5 | TRBV29-1 | TRBD1 | CSVMGQQYQETQYF | TGCAGCGTAATGGGACAGCAGTACCAAGAGACCCAGTACTTC
NA | TRBJ2-5 | TRBV7-9 | TRBD1 | CASSQDRGGLHPLQETQYF | TGTGCCAGCAGCCAAGATAGAGGGGGCCTCCACCCCCTCCAAGAGACCCAGTACTTC
NA | TRBJ1-4 | TRBV7-2 | NA | CASSSKDSQNEKLFF | TGTGCCAGCAGCTCCAAGGATTCCCAGAATGAAAAACTGTTTTTT
once | TRBJ2-7 | TRBV7-9 | TRBD2 | CASSPSGRALDEQYF | TGTGCCAGCAGCCCTAGCGGGAGGGCATTAGATGAGCAGTACTTC
NA | TRBJ2-5 | TRBV14 | NA | CASSQERSALPQETQYF | TGTGCCAGCAGCCAAGAAAGGTCGGCCCTACCTCAAGAGACCCAGTACTTC
NA | TRBJ2-2 | TRBV6-6 | NA | CASRADGNTEELFF | TGTGCCAGCAGGGCCGACGGGAACACCGAGGAGCTGTTTTTT
many | TRBJ2-6 | TRBV7-2 | NA | CASGFWSSGANVLTF | TGTGCCAGCGGCTTTTGGAGCTCTGGGGCCAACGTCCTGACTTTC
few | TRBJ1-6 | TRBV19 | NA | CASSIRTGTGSPLHF | TGTGCCAGTAGTATTCGGACGGGAACCGGGTCACCCCTCCACTTT
many | TRBJ2-7 | TRBV13 | NA | CASSLGGGTYEQYF | TGTGCCAGCAGCTTAGGAGGGGGAACCTACGAGCAGTACTTC
few | TRBJ1-1 | TRBV6-4 | NA | CASRTAYLTEAFF | TGTGCCAGTAGGACAGCCTATCTCACTGAAGCTTTCTTT
NA | TRBJ1-1 | TRBV9 | TRBD1 | CASTPGTGHEEAFF | TGTGCCAGCACCCCGGGGACAGGGCATGAGGAAGCTTTCTTT
many | TRBJ1-2 | TRBV5-4 | TRBD1 | CASSLYGTGDGYTF | TGTGCCAGCAGCTTGTACGGGACAGGGGATGGCTACACCTTC
many | TRBJ1-2 | TRBV6-5 | NA | CASRGDRYGYTF | TGTGCCAGCAGAGGGGACCGCTATGGCTACACCTTC
NA | TRBJ1-3 | TRBV10-3 | NA | CAISDGGNTIYF | TGTGCCATCAGTGACGGCGGAAACACCATATATTTT
NA | TRBJ2-5 | TRBV7-8 | TRBD2 | CASSQEGLAETQYF | TGTGCCAGCAGCCAAGAAGGACTAGCGGAGACCCAGTACTTC
many | TRBJ1-2 | TRBV29-1 | TRBD1 | CSVQYGQVVYGYTF | TGCAGCGTTCAATACGGACAGGTTGTCTATGGCTACACCTTC
NA | TRBJ2-5 | TRBV7-9 | TRBD1 | CASSLRVFRTGGFQETQYF | TGTGCCAGCAGCTTAAGGGTTTTCCGGACAGGGGGCTTCCAAGAGACCCAGTACTTC
NA | TRBJ2-1 | TRBV2 | TRBD2 | CASRGTSGRADNEQFF | TGTGCCAGCAGGGGGACTAGCGGGAGGGCCGACAATGAGCAGTTCTTC
few | TRBJ1-2 | TRBV19 | TRBD1 | CASSRTGRKDGYTF | TGTGCCAGTAGTAGGACAGGGAGAAAGGATGGCTACACCTTC
many | TRBJ2-6 | TRBV7-9 | TRBD2 | CANTAGGRAGANVLTF | TGTGCCAACACGGCTGGCGGGAGGGCTGGGGCCAACGTCCTGACTTTC
NA | TRBJ2-7 | TRBV9 | NA | CASRPPRGSYEQYF | TGTGCCAGCAGACCACCTAGGGGCTCCTACGAGCAGTACTTC
NA | TRBJ2-1 | TRBV10-3 | NA | CAITSSVYDEQFF | TGTGCCATCACATCTAGCGTTTACGATGAGCAGTTCTTC
NA | TRBJ2-5 | TRBV5-1 | NA | CASSRIRGDQETQYF | TGTGCCAGCAGCCGCATCAGGGGTGACCAAGAGACCCAGTACTTC
few | TRBJ1-5 | TRBV28 | TRBD1 | CASSQDRGWSISNQPQHF | TGTGCCAGCAGCCAGGACAGGGGATGGTCGATTAGCAATCAGCCCCAGCATTTT
NA | TRBJ1-1 | TRBV9 | NA | CASSVEAGRMNTEAFF | TGTGCCAGCAGCGTAGAGGCAGGCCGTATGAACACTGAAGCTTTCTTT
NA | TRBJ2-2 | TRBV5-1 | NA | CASSFAGANTGELFF | TGCGCCAGCAGCTTTGCAGGGGCGAACACCGGGGAGCTGTTTTTT
many | TRBJ1-2 | TRBV29-1 | NA | CSALGAYGYTF | TGCAGCGCACTGGGGGCCTATGGCTACACCTTC
few | TRBJ2-7 | TRBV5-1 | TRBD1 | CASSRIPGQLYEQYF | TGCGCCAGCAGCCGAATTCCGGGACAGCTATACGAGCAGTACTTC
many | TRBJ2-2 | TRBV7-8 | TRBD2 | CASSTIAGKNTGELFF | TGTGCCAGCAGTACTATAGCGGGAAAGAACACCGGGGAGCTGTTTTTT
many | TRBJ1-1 | TRBV19 | NA | CASSTTGFTEAFF | TGTGCCAGTAGTACAACAGGGTTTACTGAAGCTTTCTTT
many | TRBJ2-7 | TRBV27 | TRBD1 | CASRDRAYEQYF | TGTGCCAGCCGGGACAGAGCCTACGAGCAGTACTTC
many | TRBJ2-7 | TRBV29-1 | NA | CSAGLGVEQYF | TGCAGCGCCGGACTCGGGGTCGAGCAGTACTTC
NA | TRBJ2-7 | TRBV11-2 | TRBD1 | CASNLPRQGASYEQYF | TGTGCCAGCAACTTACCCAGGCAGGGGGCATCCTACGAGCAGTACTTC
many | TRBJ2-2 | TRBV5-1 | TRBD1 | CASSLAAGGVLSTGELFF | TGCGCCAGCAGCTTGGCGGCAGGGGGCGTCTTGAGCACCGGGGAGCTGTTTTTT
many | TRBJ2-7 | TRBV20-1 | NA | CSASISLGRTNEQYF | TGCAGTGCTAGCATCTCCCTCGGCAGGACCAACGAGCAGTACTTC
few | TRBJ2-5 | TRBV24-1 | NA | CATSDSTGIETQYF | TGTGCCACCAGTGATTCAACGGGGATTGAGACCCAGTACTTC
many | TRBJ1-1 | TRBV7-9 | NA | CASTSPTAEAFF | TGTGCCAGCACCTCCCCGACAGCTGAAGCTTTCTTT
NA | TRBJ1-2 | TRBV20-1 | NA | CSARSRGAGGYTF | TGCAGTGCTAGATCAAGGGGGGCTGGTGGCTACACCTTC
many | TRBJ2-2 | TRBV2 | NA | CASSVQIRQTYTGELFF | TGTGCCAGCAGTGTTCAGATTCGACAGACATACACCGGGGAGCTGTTTTTT
NA | TRBJ2-1 | TRBV5-1 | TRBD1 | CASSFQGVDNEQFF | TGCGCCAGCAGCTTTCAGGGGGTAGACAATGAGCAGTTCTTC
once | TRBJ2-7 | TRBV19 | TRBD1 | CASSIGARQGQAYEQYF | TGTGCCAGTAGTATAGGTGCAAGACAGGGGCAGGCCTACGAGCAGTACTTC
few | TRBJ1-6 | TRBV12-3/TRBV12-4 | NA | CASSLSPEGTSPLHF | TGTGCCAGCAGTTTGAGCCCCGAGGGGACTTCACCCCTCCACTTT
many | TRBJ1-4 | TRBV9 | NA | CASSVVGAGNEKLFF | TGTGCCAGCAGCGTAGTAGGGGCGGGTAATGAAAAACTGTTTTTT
many | TRBJ2-7 | TRBV15 | NA | CATSRERIPYEQYF | TGTGCCACCAGCAGAGAACGAATTCCCTACGAGCAGTACTTC
NA | TRBJ2-1 | TRBV7-3 | TRBD2 | CASSLVGGDNEQFF | TGTGCCAGCAGCTTGGTGGGAGGGGACAATGAGCAGTTCTTC